The 2 T cell receptor beta chains below were found in one sample sequenced in a study of blood T cells in healthy people across ages. The use of a sample-barcoded 5' primer and a J-beta primer mix characterized a second PCR of about 6 to 11 cycles. TCRdb reprocessed the 5' RACE reads with MiXCR, giving one entry per CDR3 protein. The sample holds around 1.5 million distinct CDR3 sequences, around 39% seen once. Sequenced material: blood. The receptors shown here come from a woman aged 18-30 years in good health.

This clonotype has more than one count but fewer than ten. The gene calls are TRBV10-1 and TRBJ2-3; the match to TRBD2 covers 12 bases. The J segment lost 1 base and the V segment lost 2 bases, leaving 4 bases of the junction unmatched. The V gene's germline CDR1 is WNHNN and CDR2 SYGVQD (reference sequence). This CDR3 comprises 17 residues. The CDR3, as DNA: TGCGCCAGCAGTGAGATGGCTAGCGGGGGGGGCACAGATACGCAGTATTTT. Translated, it gives CASSEMASGGGTDTQYF.

This chain connects TRBV12-3 or TRBV12-4 to TRBJ1-6, with 10 bases that match TRBD1. CDR3 length equals 17 residues. After removal of 1 base from V and 12 bases from J, the junction contained 12 bases not matched to a gene. CDR3 in DNA: TGTGCCAGCAGTTTAGTGGGGACAGGGGTAGGTCTAAGACCCCTCCACTTT. It codes for CASSLVGTGVGLRPLHF.